A selection of T cell receptor beta chains follows, all from one sample in a study of T cells in narcolepsy. Repertoires were generated with immunoSEQ multiplex PCR, while TCRdb's copy carries only in-frame clones and drops some. The top ten clones hold 1.2% of a sample with tens of thousands of clones, around 78% of them seen once. The sequenced sample was CD45RA- memory CD4+ T cells from PBMCs. The receptors originated from a human donor with narcolepsy. Both conserved end residues are part of each CDR3. The order of the fields is V gene, J gene, D gene, clone size, CDR3 DNA, CDR3 protein. D genes are given only for firm matches. The size entry is marked missing in some rows and otherwise reads once, few, many or a size class.

>TRBV6-5|TRBJ2-5|TRBD2|-
TGTGCCACTGCGGGGGGGCCGGAAGAGACCCAGTACTTC
CATAGGPEETQYF
>TRBV5-6|TRBJ2-7|-|-
TGTGCCAGCAGCTTAGGGGGTATCGGGGAGCAGTACTTC
CASSLGGIGEQYF
>TRBV5-1|TRBJ2-7|TRBD2|-
TGCGCCAGCAGCTTGGGCGGGAGAGGCCACGAGCAGTACTTC
CASSLGGRGHEQYF
>TRBV6-1|TRBJ1-3|TRBD1|-
TGTGCCAGCAGTGAGACAGGGGCTGGCTCTGGAAACACCATATATTTT
CASSETGAGSGNTIYF
>TRBV7-8|TRBJ2-7|-|-
TGTGCCAGCAGCTTGTCTAGGTACGAGCAGTACTTC
CASSLSRYEQYF
>TRBV5-1|TRBJ2-1|TRBD2|-
TGCGCCAGCAGCCGGACTAGCGGGGGTTCTTACAATGAGCAGTTCTTC
CASSRTSGGSYNEQFF
>TRBV5-6|TRBJ1-3|TRBD1|-
TGTGCCAGCAGCGTAGGACAGGGAAGCCTATACACCATATATTTT
CASSVGQGSLYTIYF
>TRBV7-9|TRBJ2-7|-|-
TGTGCCAGCACCCCATCGGGCAGAAACTACGAGCAGTACTTC
CASTPSGRNYEQYF
>TRBV13|TRBJ2-7|TRBD1|-
TGTGCCAGCAGCCGACAAGGGACAGGGTCCCACGAGCAGTACTTC
CASSRQGTGSHEQYF
>TRBV5-4|TRBJ2-6|TRBD1|-
TGTGCCAGCAGCTTTACCCGGGACAGCGACTCTGGGGCCAACGTCCTGACTTTC
CASSFTRDSDSGANVLTF
>TRBV10-3|TRBJ2-7|TRBD2|-
TGTGCCATCAGTGAGTTCCGACTAGCGGGGACCTACGAGCAGTACTTC
CAISEFRLAGTYEQYF
>TRBV9|TRBJ1-6|-|-
TGTGCCAGCAACCCGAGTGGGCAAATTAATTCACCCCTCCACTTT
CASNPSGQINSPLHF
>TRBV19|TRBJ2-3|-|-
TGTGCCAGTAGTAGTGCAGGGTTGACAGATACGCAGTATTTT
CASSSAGLTDTQYF
>TRBV7-9|TRBJ1-4|-|-
TGTGCCAGCAGCTTAGCACAGGTCTGGGATGAAAAACTGTTTTTT
CASSLAQVWDEKLFF
>TRBV5-1|TRBJ2-7|TRBD2|-
TGCGCCAGCAGCTCCGTCGGTCTGGGACTAGCGGGACAAAGCCTCTCCTACGAGCAGTACTTC
CASSSVGLGLAGQSLSYEQYF
>TRBV7-2|TRBJ2-7|TRBD2|few
TGTGCCAGCAGCCGAGTAGCGGGAGAAATTAACGAGCAGTACTTC
CASSRVAGEINEQYF
>TRBV7-9|TRBJ2-5|-|few
TGTGCCAGCAGCTTACGGAGCGGCCGGGGGACCCAGTACTTC
CASSLRSGRGTQYF
>TRBV6-1|TRBJ1-1|-|-
TGTGCCAGCAGCAATTTGGGGGGCACTGAAGCTTTCTTT
CASSNLGGTEAFF
>TRBV18|TRBJ2-7|-|-
TGTGCCAGCTCACCACTTGCAGCAGCCTACGAGCAGTACTTC
CASSPLAAAYEQYF
>TRBV5-1|TRBJ1-2|TRBD1|once
TGCGCCAGCAAGATTGGACAGGCCGCTAACTATGGCTACACCTTC
CASKIGQAANYGYTF
>TRBV19|TRBJ2-5|TRBD2|few
TGTGCCAGTAGACCATTTCATGGGACTAGTCCGCGAGAGACCCAGTACTTC
CASRPFHGTSPRETQYF
>TRBV19|TRBJ1-5|-|once
TGTGCCAGTAGTCTCGGGGGAGGGGGTAGCAATCAGCCCCAGCATTTT
CASSLGGGGSNQPQHF
>TRBV6-5|TRBJ1-1|-|-
TGTGCCAGCACGGGAGGTTTTACTGAAGCTTTCTTT
CASTGGFTEAFF
>TRBV19|TRBJ2-1|TRBD2|-
TGTGCCAGTAATAGGCGGGAGGCGTACAATGAGCAGTTCTTC
CASNRREAYNEQFF
>TRBV2|TRBJ2-1|-|-
TGTGCCAGCAGTGCCCGATATGAGCAGTTCTTC
CASSARYEQFF
>TRBV5-1|TRBJ2-1|TRBD2|-
TGCGCCAGCAGCTCGGGACTAGCGGGTTACAATGAGCAGTTCTTC
CASSSGLAGYNEQFF
>TRBV6-1|TRBJ1-1|-|-
TGTGCCAGCAGTGAGAGTTGGCAGTTGAACACTGAAGCTTTCTTT
CASSESWQLNTEAFF
>TRBV9|TRBJ2-5|TRBD2|-
TGTGCCAGCAGCGTAGGGGAGGGGTCTGCGGAGACCCAGTACTTC
CASSVGEGSAETQYF
>TRBV5-5|TRBJ2-2|TRBD1|-
TGTGCCAGCAGCTTGTATCGAACCGGGACAGCAAGAAACACCGGGGAGCTGTTTTTT
CASSLYRTGTARNTGELFF
>TRBV7-9|TRBJ1-2|TRBD1|-
TGTGCCAGCAGCCCTGGCCGCCCGGGACAGGGGCATAAACAGTATGGCTACACCTTC
CASSPGRPGQGHKQYGYTF
>TRBV6-5|TRBJ2-2|TRBD2|-
TGTGCCAGCAGTTCGACTAGCCCGAACACCGGGGAGCTGTTTTTT
CASSSTSPNTGELFF
>TRBV15|TRBJ1-2|-|few
TGTGCCACCAGCAGGATACAGGACAGCCGCGGCTACACCTTC
CATSRIQDSRGYTF
>TRBV5-1|TRBJ2-3|-|once
TGCGCCAGCAGCTTGGGGGCGAGCCGCACAGATACGCAGTATTTT
CASSLGASRTDTQYF
>TRBV19|TRBJ2-7|TRBD1|-
TGTGCCAGTAGTATTTCTCTGACAGGGAATTACGAGCAGTACTTC
CASSISLTGNYEQYF
>TRBV4-1|TRBJ2-3|TRBD2|-
TGCGCCAGCAGCCAAGATGGGACTAGCGGGGTGGCGGGCACAGATACGCAGTATTTT
CASSQDGTSGVAGTDTQYF
>TRBV10-3|TRBJ1-2|TRBD1|-
TGTGCCATCAGTGTGGGGCCTGGGGTTGGACAGGCCCTGGGGGACGGCTACACCTTC
CAISVGPGVGQALGDGYTF
>TRBV6-6|TRBJ2-2|TRBD1|few
TGTGCCAGCAATAGGGGGCGCACCGGGGAGCTGTTTTTT
CASNRGRTGELFF
>TRBV4-2|TRBJ2-3|-|-
TGTGCCAGCAGCCAAGATCGGGTAGCGGTCTTTGGGACAGATACGCAGTATTTT
CASSQDRVAVFGTDTQYF
>TRBV2|TRBJ1-6|TRBD1|-
TGTGCCACACAGGGAGACAGGGATTCACCCCTCCACTTT
CATQGDRDSPLHF
>TRBV5-1|TRBJ1-1|-|-
TGCGCCAGCAGCTTGCGCGGAACCGAGGGAGGCACTGAAGCTTTCTTT
CASSLRGTEGGTEAFF
>TRBV19|TRBJ1-5|-|-
TGTGCCAGTGAGGAACAGGGTTTGAATCAGCCCCAGCATTTT
CASEEQGLNQPQHF
>TRBV7-3|TRBJ2-1|TRBD2|-
TGTGCCAGCAGCCCGCAGGCCGGACTAGCGGGAGGGAATGAGCAGTTCTTC
CASSPQAGLAGGNEQFF
>TRBV7-9|TRBJ1-1|TRBD1|-
TGTGCCAGCAGCCCATACGCCCTGACAGGGATGAACACTGAAGCTTTCTTT
CASSPYALTGMNTEAFF
>TRBV5-4|TRBJ2-6|TRBD1|-
TGTGCCAGCAGCTCGCCCCAGGGGGTACGAAGCTCTGGGGCCAACGTCCTGACTTTC
CASSSPQGVRSSGANVLTF
>TRBV29-1|TRBJ1-1|TRBD1|-
TGCAGCGTTGCTGGGGACAGAGTGAACACTGAAGCTTTCTTT
CSVAGDRVNTEAFF
>TRBV6-5|TRBJ1-1|-|-
TGTGCCAGCTCTAGTCGGACTGAAGCTTTCTTT
CASSSRTEAFF
>TRBV5-4|TRBJ2-5|TRBD2|once
TGTGCCAGCAGCTTGAGGCGGGGGTACCCAGAGACCCAGTACTTC
CASSLRRGYPETQYF
>TRBV7-7|TRBJ2-5|-|-
TGTGCCAGCGGAAGGACGCATTCCTCCCAAGAGACCCAGTACTTC
CASGRTHSSQETQYF
>TRBV29-1|TRBJ2-3|-|-
TGCAGCGTTGAGGTGGGAGGCACAGATACGCAGTATTTT
CSVEVGGTDTQYF
>TRBV7-9|TRBJ2-5|-|-
TGTGCCAGCAGCCCCGCAGGGAGGCAGGTCCAGGGGACCCAGTACTTC
CASSPAGRQVQGTQYF
>TRBV6-1|TRBJ1-2|TRBD1|few
TGTGCCAGCAGTGGGGGACAGACTTCCTATGGCTACACCTTC
CASSGGQTSYGYTF
>TRBV5-4|TRBJ2-1|-|-
TGTGCCAGCAGCCCTCCGGGGAAAGGTGCCCTCTCCTACAATGAGCAGTTCTTC
CASSPPGKGALSYNEQFF
>TRBV15|TRBJ2-7|-|-
TGTGCCACCAGCAGAGGACAGTACGAGCAGTACTTC
CATSRGQYEQYF
>TRBV7-8|TRBJ2-3|TRBD2|-
TGTGCCAGCAGCCACGAATTTGTCCCGGGACTAGCGATTACTAGCACAGATACGCAGTATTTT
CASSHEFVPGLAITSTDTQYF
>TRBV6-1|TRBJ2-7|-|once
TGTGCCAGCAGCTTGGAACGGAGGGACGAGCAGTACTTC
CASSLERRDEQYF
>TRBV19|TRBJ2-2|-|-
TGTGCCAGTACCAAGGGCCGGGGCCCGAACACCGGGGAGCTGTTTTTT
CASTKGRGPNTGELFF